Listed below are T cell receptor beta chains from one sample, sequenced in a study of control samples from healthy donors and cancer patients. Sequencing used immunoSEQ multiplex PCR; TCRdb keeps in-frame clones, though not all of them. The sample gives 150,000 to 200,000 clones, about 94% of which show up once; 8.5% is in the top ten. The source material was blood. The receptors here all came from a woman in her 40s in good health. Each CDR3 is given with its conserved first and last residue. Each record gives: clone size, D gene, V gene, J gene, CDR3 DNA, CDR3 protein. D genes are given only for firm matches. A clone size is listed for some rows: how often the clone was seen (once, few, many), or a class if it is expanded.

NA	NA	TRBV6-1	TRBJ1-1	TGTGCCAGCAGTGGTTTCCTTTCAGGACAGAGGAACACTGAAGCTTTCTTT	CASSGFLSGQRNTEAFF
NA	TRBD2	TRBV9	TRBJ2-1	TGTGCCAGCAGCGTAGTAGGGGGACTAGCGGGGAATGAGCAGTTCTTC	CASSVVGGLAGNEQFF
NA	NA	TRBV9	TRBJ1-1	TGTGCCAGCAGCGTAGCAGGGTCCATGAACACTGAAGCTTTCTTT	CASSVAGSMNTEAFF
NA	TRBD1	TRBV7-2	TRBJ1-3	TGTGCCAGCAGCACGCGCCCGGACAGGGTCGGAAACACCATATATTTT	CASSTRPDRVGNTIYF
NA	TRBD1	TRBV19	TRBJ1-5	TGTGCCAGTAGCTTGGGGACAGCCCAGCATTTT	CASSLGTAQHF
NA	TRBD2	TRBV29-1	TRBJ2-1	TGCAGCGTTCTGTGGGCGGGCGGGGGCAATGAGCAGTTCTTC	CSVLWAGGGNEQFF
once	TRBD1	TRBV7-2	TRBJ2-7	TGTGCCAGCAGCTCACAGTACGGGACAGATTCCTACGAGCAGTACTTC	CASSSQYGTDSYEQYF
once	NA	TRBV6-2/TRBV6-3	TRBJ1-5	TGTGCCAGCAGTTTTGGTGCGTTCGAGCCCCAGCATTTT	CASSFGAFEPQHF
NA	NA	TRBV5-1	TRBJ2-1	TGCGCCAGCTCCCTGGCCGGACCCGGGCATGAGCAGTTCTTC	CASSLAGPGHEQFF
NA	NA	TRBV18	TRBJ1-1	TGTGCCAGCTCACGGACAGAAAACACTGAAGCTTTCTTT	CASSRTENTEAFF
NA	NA	TRBV7-2	TRBJ2-5	TGTGCCAGCAGCCTTGATGGGGGGGCGACCCAAGAGACCCAGTACTTC	CASSLDGGATQETQYF
NA	NA	TRBV6-6	TRBJ1-6	TGTGCCAGCTGGCCACGAGGTCGTTCACCCCTCCACTTT	CASWPRGRSPLHF
NA	TRBD1	TRBV27	TRBJ1-2	TGTGCCAGCAGTTTCAGGGGGCAAGGCTATGGCTACACCTTC	CASSFRGQGYGYTF
NA	NA	TRBV12-5	TRBJ2-3	TGTGCTAGTGGTTTGGGGTACCAAGCGGGGACAAGCACAGATACGCAGTATTTT	CASGLGYQAGTSTDTQYF
once	NA	TRBV9	TRBJ1-2	TGTGCCAGCAGCGCCCCTGACGGCTACACCTTC	CASSAPDGYTF
NA	NA	TRBV9	TRBJ1-1	TGTGCCAGCAGCAACCGCCGCGAGGTCGGGGGGACTGAAGCTTTCTTT	CASSNRREVGGTEAFF
NA	NA	TRBV10-3	TRBJ1-1	TGTGCCACCACCCTGACAGCGAACACTGAAGCTTTCTTT	CATTLTANTEAFF
NA	TRBD1	TRBV10-1	TRBJ1-1	TGCGCCAGCAAACCCGGGACAGGGCATGAAGCTTTCTTT	CASKPGTGHEAFF
NA	NA	TRBV10-3	TRBJ1-1	TGTGCCATCGAACAGGGCCGAGGCACTGAAGCTTTCTTT	CAIEQGRGTEAFF
NA	TRBD1	TRBV4-3	TRBJ2-5	TGCGCCAGCAGCCAAGGCGGACAGGGCCAAGAGACCCAGTACTTC	CASSQGGQGQETQYF
NA	TRBD1	TRBV3-1/TRBV3-2	TRBJ1-1	TGTGCCAGCAGCACCAGGGGGTCTGGCACTGAAGCTTTCTTT	CASSTRGSGTEAFF
NA	TRBD2	TRBV30	TRBJ2-1	TGTGCCTGGAGTGTGGGGGAGGGCTACAATGAGCAGTTCTTC	CAWSVGEGYNEQFF
NA	NA	TRBV19	TRBJ1-5	TGTGCCAGTAGTATAGGGGATAGCAATCAGCCCCAGCATTTT	CASSIGDSNQPQHF
NA	NA	TRBV11-3	TRBJ2-5	TGTGCCAGCAGCTTGGGGGGGGGCGAGACCCAGTACTTC	CASSLGGGETQYF
NA	NA	TRBV6-1	TRBJ2-4	TGTGCCAGCAGTGACAGGGGATTGGTCAAAAACATTCAGTACTTC	CASSDRGLVKNIQYF